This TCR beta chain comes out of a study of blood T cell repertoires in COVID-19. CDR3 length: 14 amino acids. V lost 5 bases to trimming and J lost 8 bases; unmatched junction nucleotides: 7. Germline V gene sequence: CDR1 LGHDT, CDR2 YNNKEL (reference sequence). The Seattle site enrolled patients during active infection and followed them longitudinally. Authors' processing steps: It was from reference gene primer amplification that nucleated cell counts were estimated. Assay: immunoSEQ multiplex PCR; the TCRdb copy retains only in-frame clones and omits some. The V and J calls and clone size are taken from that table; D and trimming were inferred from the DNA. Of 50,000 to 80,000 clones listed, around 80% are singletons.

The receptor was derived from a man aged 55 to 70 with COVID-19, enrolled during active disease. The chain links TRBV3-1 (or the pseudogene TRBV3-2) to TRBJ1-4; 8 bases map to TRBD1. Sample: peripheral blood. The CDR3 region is CASSMTGEEEKLFF. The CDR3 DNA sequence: TGTGCCAGCAGCATGACAGGGGAAGAGGAAAAACTGTTTTTT.